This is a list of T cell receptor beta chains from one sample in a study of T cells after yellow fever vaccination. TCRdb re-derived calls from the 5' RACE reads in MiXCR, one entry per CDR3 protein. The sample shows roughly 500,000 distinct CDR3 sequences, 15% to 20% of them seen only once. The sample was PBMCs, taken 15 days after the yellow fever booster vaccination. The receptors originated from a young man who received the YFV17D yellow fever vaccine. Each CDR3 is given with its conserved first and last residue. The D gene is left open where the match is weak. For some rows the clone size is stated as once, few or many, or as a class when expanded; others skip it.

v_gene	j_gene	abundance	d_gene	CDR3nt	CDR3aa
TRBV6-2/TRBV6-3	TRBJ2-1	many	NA	TGTGCCAGCAGCCGGGTCTCATACAATGAGCAGTTCTTC	CASSRVSYNEQFF
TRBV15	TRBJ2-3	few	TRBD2	TGTGCCACCAGCAGACACCCCCCGGTGGCGGGAGTGTCAGATACGCAGTATTTT	CATSRHPPVAGVSDTQYF
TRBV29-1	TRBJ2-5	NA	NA	TGCAGCGTTGGAGGGCCGGAAGAGACCCAGTACTTC	CSVGGPEETQYF
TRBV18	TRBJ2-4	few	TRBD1	TGTGCCAGCTCGCCGGGACAGGGCAACATTCAGTACTTC	CASSPGQGNIQYF
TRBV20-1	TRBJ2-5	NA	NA	TGCAGTGCTAGAGGGGGGGGCGCGGAACAAGAGACCCAGTACTTC	CSARGGGAEQETQYF
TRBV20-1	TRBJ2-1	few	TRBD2	TGCAGTGCTATTAGCGGGAGGGGCTCCTACAATGAGCAGTTCTTC	CSAISGRGSYNEQFF
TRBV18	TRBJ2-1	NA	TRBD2	TGTGCCAGCTCAGCTGGACTAGCCTACAATGAGCAGTTCTTC	CASSAGLAYNEQFF
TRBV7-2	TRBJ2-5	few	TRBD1	TGTGCCAGCAGTCCGACAGGGGGCGTAAAGACCCAGTACTTC	CASSPTGGVKTQYF
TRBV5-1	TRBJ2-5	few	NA	TGCGCCAGCAGCTCTGAGTCTGAGACCCAGTACTTC	CASSSESETQYF
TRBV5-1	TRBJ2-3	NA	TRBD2	TGCGCCAGCAGCGAACTAACTAGCGCAAGGTCGCCAGATACGCAGTATTTT	CASSELTSARSPDTQYF
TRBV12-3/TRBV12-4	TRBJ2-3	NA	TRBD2	TGTGCCAGCAGGCCACTAGCGGGAGTCACAGATACGCAGTATTTT	CASRPLAGVTDTQYF
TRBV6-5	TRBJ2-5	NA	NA	TGTGCCAGCAGTTACGGTACAGCAGAAGAGACCCAGTACTTC	CASSYGTAEETQYF
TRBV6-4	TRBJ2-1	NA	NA	TGTGCCAGCAGTCCCGGAGGGTTCAGTGAGCAGTTCTTC	CASSPGGFSEQFF
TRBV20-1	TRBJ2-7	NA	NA	TGCAGTGCTAGGCCCTTAATCGGAGACACCTACGAGCAGTACTTC	CSARPLIGDTYEQYF
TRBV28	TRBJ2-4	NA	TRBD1	TGTGCCAGCAGTTTAATGGGACAGGGGGAAAACATTCAGTACTTC	CASSLMGQGENIQYF
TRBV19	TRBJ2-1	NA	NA	TGTGCCAGTAGTAGGACTTATACTAGCTCCTACAATGAGCAGTTCTTC	CASSRTYTSSYNEQFF
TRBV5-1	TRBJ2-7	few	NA	TGCGCCAGCAGCTTGGCCCCGAGAGGCTACGAGCAGTACTTC	CASSLAPRGYEQYF
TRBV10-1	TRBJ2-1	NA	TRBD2	TGCGCCAGCAGCGAGACTAGCGGGAGGAATGAGCAGTTCTTC	CASSETSGRNEQFF
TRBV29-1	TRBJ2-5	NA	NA	TGCAGCGTTGCTACGGAGTGGGAGACCCAGTACTTC	CSVATEWETQYF
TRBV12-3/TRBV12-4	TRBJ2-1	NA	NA	TGTGCCAGCAGTCCTGGTGGAGCCGGGACGACCTACAATGAGCAGTTCTTC	CASSPGGAGTTYNEQFF
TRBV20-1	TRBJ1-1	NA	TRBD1	TGCAGTGCCCAAGGGACAGACTTCAACACTGAAGCTTTCTTT	CSAQGTDFNTEAFF
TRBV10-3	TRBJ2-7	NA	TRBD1	TGTGCCATCAGTGACCAGGGGGCGAACCCGTACTTC	CAISDQGANPYF
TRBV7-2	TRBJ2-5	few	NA	TGTGCCAGCAGCGGGGGACGGGCCAAGGTGGAGACCCAGTACTTC	CASSGGRAKVETQYF
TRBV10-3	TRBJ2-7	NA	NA	TGTGCCATCAGTGAGTCGTTAATAAAGAGCTCGACGCAGTACTTC	CAISESLIKSSTQYF
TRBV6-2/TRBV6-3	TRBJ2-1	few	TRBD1	TGTGCCAGCAGCCTCGCTCCGACAGGGAAGGGGTACAATGAGCAGTTCTTC	CASSLAPTGKGYNEQFF
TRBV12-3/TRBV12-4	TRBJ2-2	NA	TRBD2	TGTGCCACTAAGACTAGCGGGGAAACCGGGGAGCTGTTTTTT	CATKTSGETGELFF
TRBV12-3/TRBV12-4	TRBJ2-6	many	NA	TGTGCCAGCAGCTTGCAGGGTTCCGGGGCCAACGTCCTGACTTTC	CASSLQGSGANVLTF
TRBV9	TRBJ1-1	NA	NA	TGTGCCAGCAGCGGGAGGGGGGAAAACACTGAAGCTTTCTTT	CASSGRGENTEAFF
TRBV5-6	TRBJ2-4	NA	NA	TGTGCCAGCAGCTTGGGCCAGGGCAAATACGGATTCGCCAAAAACATTCAGTACTTC	CASSLGQGKYGFAKNIQYF
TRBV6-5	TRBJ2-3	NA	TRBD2	TGTGCCAGCAGTTCACTAGCGGAGGCGACAGATACGCAGTATTTT	CASSSLAEATDTQYF
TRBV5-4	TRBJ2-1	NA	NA	TGTGCCAGCAGCTTGGGAGGGTTCAATGAGCAGTTCTTC	CASSLGGFNEQFF
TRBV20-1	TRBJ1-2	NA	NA	TGCAGTGCTCCACCCGGGGGGCAGGGTTATGGCTACACCTTC	CSAPPGGQGYGYTF
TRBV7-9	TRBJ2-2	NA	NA	TGTGCCAGCACCATGACCGCCTCGAACACCGGGGAGCTGTTTTTT	CASTMTASNTGELFF
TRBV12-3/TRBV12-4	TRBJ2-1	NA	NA	TGTGCCAGCAGTTTAACTAGCCCCGATGAGCAGTTCTTC	CASSLTSPDEQFF
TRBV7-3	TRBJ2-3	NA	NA	TGTGCCAGCAGCTTAGTGGATGGCGGCACAGATACGCAGTATTTT	CASSLVDGGTDTQYF
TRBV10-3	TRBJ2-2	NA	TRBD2	TGTGCCAGCGGGACTACCGCTGATAACACCGGGGAGCTGTTTTTT	CASGTTADNTGELFF
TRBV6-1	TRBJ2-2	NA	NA	TGTGCCACCAAGGGGATAGCGCTTGTGAACACCGGGGAGCTGTTTTTT	CATKGIALVNTGELFF
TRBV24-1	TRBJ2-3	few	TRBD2	TGTGCCACCAGTGATCCCCTAGCGGGGGGCCCAGATACGCAGTATTTT	CATSDPLAGGPDTQYF
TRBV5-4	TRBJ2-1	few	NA	TGTGCCAGCAGCTCGGGAAGCGGTCGGACCTACAATGAGCAGTTCTTC	CASSSGSGRTYNEQFF
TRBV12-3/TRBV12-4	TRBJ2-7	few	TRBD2	TGTGCCAGCAGTTTTGAAGCGGGGGCCTACGAGCAGTACTTC	CASSFEAGAYEQYF
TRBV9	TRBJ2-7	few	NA	TGTGCCAGCAGCGATGACTACTTTGGGGAGCAGTACTTC	CASSDDYFGEQYF
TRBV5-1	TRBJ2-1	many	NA	TGCGCCAGCAGCCTCTCACTAGGTTCAGCCAACACCCGGTTCTTC	CASSLSLGSANTRFF
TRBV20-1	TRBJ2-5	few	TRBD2	TGCAGTGCTAGAAGACTAGCGGGAGGCGAGGAGACCCAGTACTTC	CSARRLAGGEETQYF